The rows below give T cell receptor beta chains drawn from one sample of a study of shared clonotypes between healthy human individuals. Sequencing was performed with immunoSEQ multiplex PCR; in TCRdb, only in-frame clones are kept and a portion is missing. The profile shows about 110,000 clones, roughly 70% of them singletons. Sequencing was performed on memory CD8+ T cells sorted from blood. The source of these receptors is a woman in her 30s in good health. Both conserved end residues are part of each CDR3. The D gene is left open where the match is weak. The size field is filled for only some rows; it gives once, few, many or a size class.

clone size	V gene	J gene	D gene	CDR3 protein	CDR3 DNA
.	TRBV4-1	TRBJ2-7	.	CASSQGGYRPGDEQYF	TGCGCCAGCAGCCAAGGGGGGTACCGGCCGGGGGACGAGCAGTACTTC
.	TRBV29-1	TRBJ2-7	TRBD2	CSVDLAGGDSYEQYF	TGCAGCGTGGACTTAGCGGGAGGCGACTCCTACGAGCAGTACTTC
.	TRBV6-5	TRBJ2-2	.	CASSYEGETGELFF	TGTGCCAGCAGTTATGAGGGAGAGACCGGGGAGCTGTTTTTT
.	TRBV6-1	TRBJ2-7	.	CASHTSGASYEQYF	TGTGCCAGCCATACTTCGGGAGCGTCCTACGAGCAGTACTTC
few	TRBV6-1	TRBJ1-5	TRBD1	CASSENTGQGHQPQHF	TGTGCCAGCAGTGAAAACACGGGACAGGGACATCAGCCCCAGCATTTT
.	TRBV19	TRBJ2-7	TRBD2	CASGLAGYEQYF	TGTGCCAGCGGACTAGCGGGCTACGAGCAGTACTTC
few	TRBV7-9	TRBJ1-2	.	CASSLLVGMGISRYTF	TGTGCCAGCAGCTTGTTAGTGGGAATGGGTATCTCTCGCTACACCTTC
.	TRBV6-1	TRBJ2-1	TRBD2	CASSEGTSGSNEQFF	TGTGCCAGCAGTGAGGGGACTAGCGGGAGCAATGAGCAGTTCTTC
.	TRBV25-1	TRBJ2-2	.	CASSENPQAGTGELFF	TGTGCCAGCAGTGAAAACCCACAAGCGGGCACCGGGGAGCTGTTTTTT
.	TRBV9	TRBJ2-1	.	CASSSLGFEQFF	TGTGCCAGCAGCTCTCTAGGGTTCGAGCAGTTCTTC
.	TRBV4-1	TRBJ2-7	.	CASSGGLGSYEQYF	TGCGCCAGCAGCGGTGGTCTAGGCTCCTACGAGCAGTACTTC
many	TRBV7-9	TRBJ2-7	TRBD2	CASSSTPGLAVDEQYF	TGTGCCAGCAGCTCCACTCCGGGACTAGCGGTTGACGAGCAGTACTTC
.	TRBV13	TRBJ2-7	TRBD1	CASSLEGQGSYEQYF	TGTGCCAGCAGCTTAGAAGGACAGGGTAGTTACGAGCAGTACTTC
few	TRBV5-1	TRBJ1-5	.	CASSLEPHQPQHF	TGCGCCAGCAGCTTGGAGCCACATCAGCCCCAGCATTTT
.	TRBV29-1	TRBJ2-1	TRBD2	CSGLAGGPYNEQFF	TGCAGCGGGTTAGCGGGAGGCCCCTACAATGAGCAGTTCTTC
.	TRBV6-1	TRBJ2-7	TRBD2	CASGLAAYEQYF	TGTGCCAGTGGACTAGCGGCATACGAGCAGTACTTC
.	TRBV9	TRBJ2-7	.	CASSEGGLTYEQYF	TGTGCCAGCAGCGAGGGGGGTCTGACCTACGAGCAGTACTTC
.	TRBV6-1	TRBJ1-2	.	CASSEAGYGYTF	TGTGCCAGCAGTGAAGCAGGGTATGGCTACACCTTC
few	TRBV5-1	TRBJ2-7	.	CASSPRFSYEQYF	TGCGCCAGCAGCCCCAGGTTTTCCTACGAGCAGTACTTC
.	TRBV5-1	TRBJ1-3	TRBD1	CASSWWDSRNTIYF	TGCGCCAGCAGCTGGTGGGACAGTAGAAACACCATATATTTT
.	TRBV4-1	TRBJ2-5	.	CASSQESARPRGIETQYF	TGCGCCAGCAGCCAAGAGTCCGCCAGACCCAGGGGAATAGAGACCCAGTACTTC
.	TRBV7-2	TRBJ2-1	.	CASSRGPGPQNEQFF	TGTGCCAGCAGCCGGGGGCCGGGACCACAAAATGAGCAGTTCTTC
.	TRBV5-6	TRBJ2-6	.	CASSLGWSGANVLTF	TGTGCCAGCAGCTTGGGGTGGTCTGGGGCCAACGTCCTGACTTTC
once	TRBV4-2	TRBJ2-2	TRBD1	CASSHRDSTGELFF	TGTGCCAGCAGCCATAGGGACAGCACCGGGGAGCTGTTTTTT
.	TRBV6-1	TRBJ2-1	TRBD2	CASSDETSGTYNEQFF	TGTGCCAGCAGTGACGAAACTAGCGGAACCTACAATGAGCAGTTCTTC
.	TRBV5-1	TRBJ2-5	TRBD1	CASSFGQGETQYF	TGCGCCAGCAGCTTTGGACAGGGAGAGACCCAGTACTTC
.	TRBV28	TRBJ1-1	.	CASRMNTEAFF	TGTGCCAGCAGGATGAACACTGAAGCTTTCTTT
.	TRBV7-3	TRBJ2-5	.	CASSLSGETQYF	TGTGCCAGCAGCTTATCAGGCGAGACCCAGTACTTC
.	TRBV16	TRBJ1-1	TRBD1	CASSQSRGARGTEAFF	TGTGCCAGCAGCCAATCCAGGGGGGCACGGGGTACTGAAGCTTTCTTT
.	TRBV27	TRBJ2-7	TRBD2	CASSCGVAGVPNEQYF	TGTGCCAGCAGTTGCGGTGTAGCGGGAGTTCCCAACGAGCAGTACTTC
.	TRBV28	TRBJ2-7	TRBD1	CASSTPGQSNPYEQYF	TGTGCCAGCAGCACACCGGGACAGAGTAATCCCTACGAGCAGTACTTC
.	TRBV6-7	TRBJ1-5	.	CASIYPGTLNQPQHF	TGTGCCAGCATCTACCCCGGGACACTCAATCAGCCCCAGCATTTT
.	TRBV5-1	TRBJ2-7	TRBD2	CASREIIGLAGDSGYEQYF	TGCGCCAGCAGGGAAATTATCGGACTAGCGGGAGACTCCGGGTACGAGCAGTACTTC
.	TRBV6-6	TRBJ2-1	TRBD2	CASLSPTSGNEQFF	TGTGCCAGCCTAAGCCCTACTAGCGGGAATGAGCAGTTCTTC
few	TRBV7-9	TRBJ2-7	.	CASSQREGERHEQYF	TGTGCCAGCAGCCAGCGTGAGGGGGAACGGCACGAGCAGTACTTC
.	TRBV15	TRBJ2-1	TRBD2	CATSRRGGRGENEQFF	TGTGCCACCAGCAGGAGGGGCGGGAGGGGCGAGAATGAGCAGTTCTTC
.	TRBV6-5	TRBJ2-5	TRBD1	CASWTGLGEQYF	TGTGCCAGCTGGACAGGGCTAGGAGAGCAGTACTTC
.	TRBV28	TRBJ1-6	TRBD1	CASSLTKPRDRFNSPLHF	TGTGCCAGCAGTTTAACAAAACCGAGGGACAGATTTAATTCACCCCTCCACTTT
.	TRBV19	TRBJ2-1	TRBD2	CASSRASGSRMGYNEQFF	TGTGCCAGTAGTAGGGCTAGCGGGAGCCGAATGGGATACAATGAGCAGTTCTTC
.	TRBV19	TRBJ1-1	.	CASRLSQGNTEAFF	TGTGCCAGTAGACTCTCACAGGGGAACACTGAAGCTTTCTTT
.	TRBV7-9	TRBJ2-1	.	CASSLADGGREQFF	TGTGCCAGCAGCTTAGCCGACGGGGGGCGTGAGCAGTTCTTC